The 29 T cell receptor beta chains below come from one sample, sequenced in a study of blood T cell repertoires in COVID-19. Sequencing used immunoSEQ multiplex PCR; TCRdb keeps in-frame clones, though not all of them. The table includes approximately 150,000 clones, approximately 88% detected once. The material sequenced was peripheral blood. Receptor source: a man in his sixties or seventies with active COVID-19.

This chain links TRBV24-1 with TRBJ2-3, with 9 positions matching TRBD1. V lost 4 bases, J lost 5 bases, and 6 bases stayed unmatched. The CDR3 contains 15 residues. Germline assignment: CDR1 KGHDR and CDR2 SFDVKD. CDR3 nucleotide sequence: TGTGCCACCAGTGACTCGGGACAGGGAGTAGATACGCAGTATTTT. Translated, it gives CATSDSGQGVDTQYF.

The V and J genes are TRBV9 and TRBJ2-1; 7 bases align to TRBD1. This CDR3 has 14 residues. The germline V gene encodes CDR1 SGDLS and CDR2 YYNGEE. V dropped 5 bases and J dropped 9; count of bases not matched to a gene: 11. The CDR3 here is CASSGTGESVEQFF. CDR3 DNA: TGTGCCAGCAGTGGAACAGGGGAATCTGTTGAGCAGTTCTTC.

V is TRBV3-1 (or the pseudogene TRBV3-2) and J is TRBJ1-6; possibly TRBD1 for D (5 bases). The germline CDR1 and CDR2 sequences are LGHDT and YNNKEL (reference sequence). There are 16 residues in the CDR3. With 0 bases removed from V and 7 bases from J, the gap between germline ends came to 13 bases. Here the CDR3 DNA reads TGTGCCAGCAGCCAAGATCAAGTACAGGCGAATTCACCCCTCCACTTT. This sequence encodes CASSQDQVQANSPLHF.

This chain joins TRBV19 and TRBJ1-2; a possible D gene is TRBD1 (6 bases). Germline V gene data show CDR1 as LNHDA and CDR2 as SQIVND (reference sequence). The CDR3 has 15 residues. V lost 6 bases, J lost 1 base, and 15 bases lay in between. The CDR3 reads CASSVRDNFNYGYTF. The CDR3 DNA is TGTGCCAGTAGCGTTCGGGACAATTTTAACTATGGCTACACCTTC. The full variable domain, its missing parts supplied by reference TRBV19 and TRBJ1-2, is DGGITQSPKYLFRKEGQNVTLSCEQNLNHDAMYWYRQDPGQGLRLIYYSQIVNDFQKGDIAEGYSVSREKKESFPLTVTSAQKNPTAFYLCASSVRDNFNYGYTFGSGTRLTVV.

The rearrangement links TRBV19 to TRBJ1-2; maybe TRBD1 (5 bases). Germline CDR1 LNHDA, CDR2 SQIVND (reference sequence). Between the trimmed V and J ends, which lost 5 bases and 6 bases, there was a span of 13 bases. The CDR3 runs to 13 residues. CDR3 residues: CASSLFTGDGYTF. In nucleotides, the CDR3 is TGTGCCAGTAGTCTTTTTACGGGGGATGGCTACACCTTC.

The chain combines TRBV19 with TRBJ2-5; unclear D gene. From germline, CDR1 is LNHDA and CDR2 SQIVND (reference sequence). The CDR3 contains 18 residues. Trimming left V 1 base short and J 3 bases short, with 21 bases between. CDR3 nucleotide sequence: TGTGCCAGTAGTATAGCCCGCAGTCTTGGGCGACCCGAAGAGACCCAGTACTTC. This codes for CASSIARSLGRPEETQYF.

The rearrangement uses TRBV27 and TRBJ2-3; 11 nucleotides align to TRBD2. The trim removed 10 bases at V and 2 bases at J, leaving 5 bases unmatched. This CDR3 region has 14 residues. Germline lookup yields CDR1 MNHEY and CDR2 SMNVEV (reference sequence). CDR3 in amino acids: CATALAGVTDTQYF. In DNA, the CDR3 is TGTGCCACCGCACTAGCGGGAGTCACAGATACGCAGTATTTT.

The chain has TRBV5-8 and TRBJ1-2; D remains ambiguous. Germline V CDR1 and CDR2: SGHTS, YDEGEE. The V gene lost 0 bases and the J gene lost 4 bases, with 10 bases spanning the gap. This CDR3 is 14 amino acids long. The CDR3 DNA is TGTGCCAGCAGCTTGGGTCCCCAGGTCTATGGCTACACCTTC. Encoded protein: CASSLGPQVYGYTF.

The chain couples TRBV6-4 to TRBJ2-1, with TRBD1 identical over 8 bases. Germline loops: CDR1 MRHNA, CDR2 SNTAGT. Germline trimming cut 7 bases from V and 5 bases from J; bases unmatched to any gene: 13. This CDR3 has 16 residues. In nucleotides, the CDR3 is TGTGCCAGCAAAAAAACCCCGGGGACAGGCCACAATGAGCAGTTCTTC. Its protein product is CASKKTPGTGHNEQFF.

The rearrangement uses TRBV5-4 and TRBJ2-6; 8 bases are shared with TRBD2. The CDR3 sequence is 18 residues long. The germline CDR1 and CDR2 sequences are SGHNT and YYREEE (reference sequence). Unmatched junction bases numbered 10, after V lost 4 bases and J lost 1 base. The CDR3 region is CASSGRAGVFSGANVLTF. Written as DNA, the CDR3 is TGTGCCAGCAGCGGCCGAGCGGGAGTTTTTTCTGGGGCCAACGTCCTGACTTTC.

The chain combines TRBV5-1 with TRBJ2-7, with a tentative D call TRBD1 (6 bases). The CDR3 covers 16 residues. V was clipped by 3 bases and J by 0 bases, with 16 bases between them. CDR1 is SGHRS and CDR2 is YFSETQ in the germline V gene. The CDR3 region has the DNA TGCGCCAGCAGCTCTCAACCCGACAGGAGCTCCTACGAGCAGTACTTC. Translated, it gives CASSSQPDRSSYEQYF.

This chain uses TRBV18 with TRBJ1-1, with 8 nucleotides matching TRBD1. The CDR3 is 14 residues long. Germline V CDR1 and CDR2: KGHSH, LQKENI. Losses at the gene ends were 6 bases for V and 5 bases for J; bases not matched to a gene: 8. The CDR3 sequence is CASSPGQGKTEAFF. CDR3 nucleotides: TGTGCCAGCTCGCCTGGACAGGGAAAAACTGAAGCTTTCTTT.

The V and J genes are TRBV6-6 and TRBJ2-1; D not resolved. V gave up 2 bases and J gave up 5 bases, with 10 bases separating them. This CDR3 comprises 14 residues. CDR1 and CDR2 from the germline V gene are MNHNY and SVGAGI (reference sequence). CDR3 DNA sequence: TGTGCCAGCAGTTACGCGTCTTCAAACAATGAGCAGTTCTTC. This gives the protein CASSYASSNNEQFF.

V and J are TRBV24-1 and TRBJ2-6; 8 positions match TRBD2. The CDR3 runs 19 residues. The germline V gene has CDR1 KGHDR and CDR2 SFDVKD. The ends lost 2 bases at V and 0 bases at J; junction bases unmatched: 8. CDR3 sequence (DNA): TGTGCCACCAGTGATTCCAGGACTAGCTGGAGCTCTGGGGCCAACGTCCTGACTTTC. It specifies CATSDSRTSWSSGANVLTF.

The sample holds one count of this clone. The chain joins TRBV18 to TRBJ2-7, with D possibly TRBD1 on 7 matching bases. The V end lost 0 bases, the J end lost 4 bases, and 13 bases lay between the germline ends. Germline V gives CDR1 KGHSH, CDR2 LQKENI. This CDR3 spans 15 amino acids. CDR3 in amino acids: CASSPPGRGRYEQYF. CDR3 bases: TGTGCCAGCTCACCACCCGGCAGGGGGAGGTACGAGCAGTACTTC.

V gene TRBV18 combines with J gene TRBJ1-1, with D hard to call. Trimming removed 5 bases from V and 4 bases from J, with 11 bases in between. Germline lookup yields CDR1 KGHSH and CDR2 LQKENI. This CDR3 region has 13 residues. The DNA for the CDR3 is TGTGCCAGCTCATTTACCGGGATCACTGAAGCTTTCTTT. This codes for CASSFTGITEAFF.

Here the CDR3 DNA reads TGTGCCAGCAGCACCCGGACTAGCGGGAGCGGCGAGCAGTACTTC. This codes for CASSTRTSGSGEQYF. V is TRBV7-2 and J is TRBJ2-7, with 13 bases matching TRBD2. The V and J ends lost 5 bases and 6 bases, in that order; junction bases with no gene match: 7. The CDR3 covers 15 residues. Germline values: CDR1 SGHTA, CDR2 FQGNSA.

The V gene is TRBV15, the J gene TRBJ1-3; 9 bases are shared with TRBD1. The CDR3 has 15 amino acids. Germline trimming cut 5 bases from V and 4 bases from J; bases unmatched to any gene: 6. CDR1 and CDR2 from the germline V gene are LNHNV and YYDKDF (reference sequence). CDR3 nucleotide sequence: TGTGCCACCAGCTGGGGACAGGGCCGAGGAAACACCATATATTTT. It translates to CATSWGQGRGNTIYF.

This chain connects TRBV12-3 or TRBV12-4 to TRBJ2-5, with D possibly TRBD1 on 5 matching bases. This CDR3 region has 13 residues. V was shortened by 7 bases and J by 0 bases, with 9 bases between the two germline ends. CDR3 amino acids: CASNVQDQETQYF. The CDR3 DNA sequence: TGTGCCAGCAATGTACAGGACCAAGAGACCCAGTACTTC.

The chain couples TRBV6-6 to TRBJ2-4; D may be TRBD1 (5 bases). Germline CDR1 and CDR2: MNHNY and SVGAGI (reference sequence). Trimming cost V 7 bases and J 0 bases, with 10 bases left between them. CDR3 length: 14 residues. CDR3 DNA: TGTGCCAGCACCAAGGGGCTAGCCAAAAACATTCAGTACTTC. Its protein is CASTKGLAKNIQYF.

This chain links TRBV12-3 or TRBV12-4 with TRBJ2-7; D is undetermined. The CDR3 runs to 13 residues. Deletions cut 0 bases from V and 2 bases from J, with 5 bases between. CDR3 nucleotide sequence: TGTGCCAGCAGTTTAGCCCTCCCCTACGAGCAGTACTTC. It specifies CASSLALPYEQYF.

The genes are TRBV7-3 and TRBJ1-6, with TRBD1 matching over 7 bases. V trimming: 2 bases; J trimming: 7 bases; junction bases outside the gene matches: 5. Germline CDR1 reads SGHTA; CDR2 reads FQGTGA. The CDR3 is 15 amino acids. The CDR3 coding sequence is TGTGCCAGCAGCTTACGCACAGGGGCAAATTCACCCCTCCACTTT. Its protein is CASSLRTGANSPLHF. Variable domain in full (rest from reference TRBV7-3 and TRBJ1-6): GAGVSQTPSNKVTEKGKYVELRCDPISGHTALYWYRQSLGQGPEFLIYFQGTGAADDSGLPNDRFFAVRPEGSVSTLKIQRTERGDSAVYLCASSLRTGANSPLHFGNGTRLTVT.

The chain is built from TRBV6-4 and TRBJ1-2; 9 bases are a match to TRBD1. The germline V gene encodes CDR1 MRHNA and CDR2 SNTAGT. J gave up 7 bases and V 5 bases, and 5 bases lay outside the gene matches. The CDR3 length is 13 residues. The CDR3 here is CASSSTGGGGYTF. CDR3 coding DNA: TGTGCCAGCAGTTCTACAGGGGGCGGTGGCTACACCTTC.

V is TRBV6-6 and J is TRBJ1-5, with 8 bases that match TRBD1. This CDR3 is built from 15 residues. Germline V gene data show CDR1 as MNHNY and CDR2 as SVGAGI (reference sequence). Unmatched junction bases numbered 4, after V lost 0 bases and J lost 6 bases. The CDR3 nucleotides read TGTGCCAGCAGTTACTCAGCAGGGGGCGGTCAGCCCCAGCATTTT. Protein: CASSYSAGGGQPQHF.

Here the CDR3 DNA reads TGTGCCAGCAGTTTGACAGGCGCGGGTGGGGAGCAGTACTTC. This codes for CASSLTGAGGEQYF. The chain carries TRBV28 and TRBJ2-7; D may be TRBD1 (6 bases). The CDR3 has 14 residues. Deletions cut 3 bases from V and 7 bases from J, with 16 bases between. Germline V lookup: CDR1 MDHEN, CDR2 SYDVKM.

CDR3: CASSAPGEWGGTQYF. CDR3 sequence (DNA): TGTGCCAGCAGTGCCCCAGGGGAATGGGGGGGTACGCAGTATTTT. V usage is TRBV28 and J usage is TRBJ2-3; D is possibly TRBD2 (7 bases). With 5 bases removed from V and 8 bases from J, the gap between germline ends came to 20 bases. CDR1 and CDR2 from the germline V gene are MDHEN and SYDVKM. This CDR3 has 15 residues.

This clone was recorded once. This chain uses TRBV4-1 with TRBJ2-7; 7 nucleotides line up with TRBD2. Unmatched junction bases numbered 8, after V lost 0 bases and J lost 6 bases. CDR1 and CDR2 (germline): MGHRA, YSYEKL. This CDR3 contains 15 residues. The CDR3 region is CASSQDPGGTSEQYF. Written as DNA, the CDR3 is TGCGCCAGCAGCCAAGACCCGGGGGGAACTAGCGAGCAGTACTTC.

The chain uses TRBV5-1 and TRBJ1-4; TRBD1 is a possible D gene (5 bases). The CDR3 has 15 residues. Germline V gene data show CDR1 as SGHRS and CDR2 as YFSETQ. With 0 bases removed from V and 7 bases from J, the gap between germline ends came to 13 bases. The CDR3 bases are TGCGCCAGCAGCTTGGCGGGCAGGGCGCTTGAAAAACTGTTTTTT. It codes for CASSLAGRALEKLFF. Variable domain in full (rest from reference TRBV5-1 and TRBJ1-4): KAGVTQTPRYLIKTRGQQVTLSCSPISGHRSVSWYQQTPGQGLQFLFEYFSETQRNKGNFPGRFSGRQFSNSRSEMNVSTLELGDSALYLCASSLAGRALEKLFFGSGTQLSVL.

This chain connects TRBV27 to TRBJ2-7; unclear D gene. Between the trimmed V and J ends, which lost 2 bases and 7 bases, there was a span of 12 bases. The CDR3 is made up of 13 amino acids. Germline CDR1 MNHEY, CDR2 SMNVEV (reference sequence). In nucleotides, the CDR3 is TGTGCCAGCAGTTTAATCCCCCGGTGGGAGCAGTACTTC. This encodes CASSLIPRWEQYF.